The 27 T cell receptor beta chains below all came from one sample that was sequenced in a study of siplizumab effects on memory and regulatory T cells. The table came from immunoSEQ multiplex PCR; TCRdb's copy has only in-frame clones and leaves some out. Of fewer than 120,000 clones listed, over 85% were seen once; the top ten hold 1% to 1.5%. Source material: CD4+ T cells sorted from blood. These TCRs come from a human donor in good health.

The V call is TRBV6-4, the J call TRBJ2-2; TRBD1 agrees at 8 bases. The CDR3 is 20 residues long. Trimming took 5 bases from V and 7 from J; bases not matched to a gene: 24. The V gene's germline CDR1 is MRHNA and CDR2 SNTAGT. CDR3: CASSRSIRTGLVLSGGELFF. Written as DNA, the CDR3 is TGTGCCAGCAGTCGATCGATCCGGACAGGGCTCGTATTATCCGGCGGGGAGCTGTTTTTT.

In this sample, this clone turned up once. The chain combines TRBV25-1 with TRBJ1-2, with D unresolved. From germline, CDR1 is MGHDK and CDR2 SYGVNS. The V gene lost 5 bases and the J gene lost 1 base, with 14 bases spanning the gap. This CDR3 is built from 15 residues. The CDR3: CASSRSEQYNYGYTF. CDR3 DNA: TGTGCCAGCAGTCGCAGTGAACAGTATAACTATGGCTACACCTTC.

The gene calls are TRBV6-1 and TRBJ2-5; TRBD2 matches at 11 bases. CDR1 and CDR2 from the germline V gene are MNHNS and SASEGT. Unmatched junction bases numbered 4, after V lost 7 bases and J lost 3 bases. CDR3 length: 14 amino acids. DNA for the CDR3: TGTGCCAGCACCTTAGCGGGGGGGAAAGAGACCCAGTACTTC. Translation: CASTLAGGKETQYF.

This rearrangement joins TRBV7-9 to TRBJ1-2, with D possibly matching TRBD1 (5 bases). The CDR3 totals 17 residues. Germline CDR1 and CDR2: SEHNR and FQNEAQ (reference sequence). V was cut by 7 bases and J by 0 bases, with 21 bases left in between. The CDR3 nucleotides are TGTGCCAGCATCCCCTTGAGGGACGCAGAGCCTAACTATGGCTACACCTTC. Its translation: CASIPLRDAEPNYGYTF.

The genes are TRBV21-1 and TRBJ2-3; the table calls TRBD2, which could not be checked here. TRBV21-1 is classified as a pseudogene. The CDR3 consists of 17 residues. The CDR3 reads CASSSLPGLANTDTQYF. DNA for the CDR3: TGTGCCAGCAGCAGCCTTCCGGGACTAGCGAACACAGATACGCAGTATTTT.

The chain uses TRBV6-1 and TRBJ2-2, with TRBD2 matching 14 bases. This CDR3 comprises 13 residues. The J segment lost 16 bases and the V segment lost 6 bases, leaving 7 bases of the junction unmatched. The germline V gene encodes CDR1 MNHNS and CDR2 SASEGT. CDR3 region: CASRAGTSGSWFF. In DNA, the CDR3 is TGTGCCAGCAGAGCCGGGACTAGCGGGAGTTGGTTTTTT.

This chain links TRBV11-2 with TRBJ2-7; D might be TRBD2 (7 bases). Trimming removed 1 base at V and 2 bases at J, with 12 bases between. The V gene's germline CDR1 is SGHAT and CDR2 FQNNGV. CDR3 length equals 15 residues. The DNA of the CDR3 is TGTGCCAGCAGCTTAGTGCAAGGGGGGGCCTACGAGCAGTACTTC. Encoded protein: CASSLVQGGAYEQYF.

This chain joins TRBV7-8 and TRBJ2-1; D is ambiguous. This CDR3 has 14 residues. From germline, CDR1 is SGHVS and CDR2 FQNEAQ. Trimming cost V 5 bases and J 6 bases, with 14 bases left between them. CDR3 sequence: CASSLNYPGNEQFF. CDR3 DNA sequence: TGTGCCAGCAGCCTGAATTATCCGGGCAATGAGCAGTTCTTC.

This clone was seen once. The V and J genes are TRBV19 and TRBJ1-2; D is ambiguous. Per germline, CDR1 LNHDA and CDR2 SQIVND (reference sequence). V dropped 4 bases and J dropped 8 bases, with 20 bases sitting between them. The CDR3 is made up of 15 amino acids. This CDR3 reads CASSTRQPEKGGYTF. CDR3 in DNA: TGTGCCAGTAGTACCCGACAACCCGAAAAGGGAGGCTACACCTTC.

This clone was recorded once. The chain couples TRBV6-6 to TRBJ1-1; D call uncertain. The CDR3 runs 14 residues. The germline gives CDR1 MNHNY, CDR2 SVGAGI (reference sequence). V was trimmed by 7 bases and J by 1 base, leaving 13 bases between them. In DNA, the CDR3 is TGTGCCAGCACCTCCCATATGGGGAACACTGAAGCTTTCTTT. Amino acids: CASTSHMGNTEAFF.

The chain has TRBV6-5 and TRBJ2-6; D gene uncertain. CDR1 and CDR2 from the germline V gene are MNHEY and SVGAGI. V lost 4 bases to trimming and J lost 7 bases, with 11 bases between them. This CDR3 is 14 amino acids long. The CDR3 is CASSFGVLANVLTF. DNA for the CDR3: TGTGCCAGCAGTTTCGGTGTCTTAGCCAACGTCCTGACTTTC.

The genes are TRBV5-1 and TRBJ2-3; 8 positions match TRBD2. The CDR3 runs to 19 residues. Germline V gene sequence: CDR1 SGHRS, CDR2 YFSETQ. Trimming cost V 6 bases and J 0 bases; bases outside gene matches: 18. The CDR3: CASTDGRGRASKSTDTQYF. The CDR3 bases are TGCGCCAGCACCGACGGGAGGGGGAGGGCGTCGAAAAGCACAGATACGCAGTATTTT.

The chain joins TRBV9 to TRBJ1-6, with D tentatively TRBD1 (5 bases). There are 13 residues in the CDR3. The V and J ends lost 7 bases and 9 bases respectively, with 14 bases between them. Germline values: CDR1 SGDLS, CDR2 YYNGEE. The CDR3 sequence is CASSRDFGSPLHF. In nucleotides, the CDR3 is TGTGCCAGCTCCCGGGACTTTGGTTCACCCCTCCACTTT.

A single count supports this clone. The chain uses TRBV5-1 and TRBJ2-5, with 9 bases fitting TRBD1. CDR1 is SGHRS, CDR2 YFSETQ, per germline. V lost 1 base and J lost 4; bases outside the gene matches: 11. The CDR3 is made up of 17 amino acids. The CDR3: CASSLLPGQGTSETQYF. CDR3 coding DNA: TGCGCCAGCAGCTTGTTACCGGGACAGGGAACTTCAGAGACCCAGTACTTC.

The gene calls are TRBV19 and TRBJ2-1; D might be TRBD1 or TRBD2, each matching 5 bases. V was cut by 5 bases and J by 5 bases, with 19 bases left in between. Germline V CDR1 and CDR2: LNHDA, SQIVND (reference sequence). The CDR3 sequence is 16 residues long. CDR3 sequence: CASSSSSGTVDNEQFF. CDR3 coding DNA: TGTGCCAGTAGTTCCTCCTCCGGGACCGTCGACAATGAGCAGTTCTTC.

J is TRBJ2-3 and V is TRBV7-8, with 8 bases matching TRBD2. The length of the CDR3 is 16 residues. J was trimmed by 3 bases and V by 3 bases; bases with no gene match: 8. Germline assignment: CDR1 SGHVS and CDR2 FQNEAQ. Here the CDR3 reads CASSLPSGSRTDTQYF. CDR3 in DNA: TGTGCCAGCAGCTTGCCGAGCGGGAGTAGGACAGATACGCAGTATTTT.

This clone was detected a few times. DNA for the CDR3: TGTGCCAGCAGTTCCCTGACAGAGCCGGGGGGCTACACCTTC. Its translation: CASSSLTEPGGYTF. The J gene is TRBJ1-2, the V gene TRBV27; maybe TRBD1 (5 bases). Germline V gene sequence: CDR1 MNHEY, CDR2 SMNVEV (reference sequence). This CDR3 has 14 amino acids. V lost 4 bases to trimming and J lost 8 bases, with 17 bases between them.

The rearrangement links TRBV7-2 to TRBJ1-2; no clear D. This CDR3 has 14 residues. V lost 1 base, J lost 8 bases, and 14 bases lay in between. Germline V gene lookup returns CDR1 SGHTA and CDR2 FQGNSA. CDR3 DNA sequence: TGTGCCAGCAGCTTAGGCTGGTGGGAGGGAGGCTACACCTTC. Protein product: CASSLGWWEGGYTF.

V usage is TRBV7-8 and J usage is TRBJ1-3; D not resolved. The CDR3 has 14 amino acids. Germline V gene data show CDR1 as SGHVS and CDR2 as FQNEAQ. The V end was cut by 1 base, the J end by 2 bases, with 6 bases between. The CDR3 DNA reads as TGTGCCAGCAGCTTAGGGGCGGCTGGAAACACCATATATTTT. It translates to CASSLGAAGNTIYF.

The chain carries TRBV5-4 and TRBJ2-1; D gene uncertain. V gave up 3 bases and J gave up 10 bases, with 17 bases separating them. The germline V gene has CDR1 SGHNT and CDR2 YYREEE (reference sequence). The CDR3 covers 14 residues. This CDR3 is CASSSDSVQDEQFF. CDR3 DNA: TGTGCCAGCAGCTCCGACTCAGTCCAAGACGAGCAGTTCTTC.

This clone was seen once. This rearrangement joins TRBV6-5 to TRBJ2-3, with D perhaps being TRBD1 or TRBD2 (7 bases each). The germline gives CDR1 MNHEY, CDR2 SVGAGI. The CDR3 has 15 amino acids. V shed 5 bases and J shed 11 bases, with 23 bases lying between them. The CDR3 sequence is CASSTQGGLSEGQYF. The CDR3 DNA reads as TGTGCCAGCAGTACCCAGGGGGGGCTTTCCGAGGGGCAGTATTTT.

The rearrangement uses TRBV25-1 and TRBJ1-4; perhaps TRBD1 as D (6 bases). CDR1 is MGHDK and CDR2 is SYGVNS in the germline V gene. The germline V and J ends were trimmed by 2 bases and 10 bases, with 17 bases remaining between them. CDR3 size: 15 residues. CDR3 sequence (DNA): TGTGCCAGCAGTGAAGGACAGCCCGTGAAAGGAAAACTGTTTTTT. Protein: CASSEGQPVKGKLFF.

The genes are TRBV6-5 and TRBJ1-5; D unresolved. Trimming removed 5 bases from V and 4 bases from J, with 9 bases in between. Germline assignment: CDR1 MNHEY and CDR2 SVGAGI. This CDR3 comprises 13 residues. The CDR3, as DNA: TGTGCCAGCAGTCCTTTACGGAATCAGCCCCAGCATTTT. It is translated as CASSPLRNQPQHF.

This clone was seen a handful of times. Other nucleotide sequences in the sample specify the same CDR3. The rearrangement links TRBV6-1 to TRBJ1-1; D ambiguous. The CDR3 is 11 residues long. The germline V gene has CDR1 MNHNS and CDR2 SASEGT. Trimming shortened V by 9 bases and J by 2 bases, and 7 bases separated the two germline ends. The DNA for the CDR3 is TGTGCCAGTGACTTAAACACTGAAGCTTTCTTT. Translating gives CASDLNTEAFF.

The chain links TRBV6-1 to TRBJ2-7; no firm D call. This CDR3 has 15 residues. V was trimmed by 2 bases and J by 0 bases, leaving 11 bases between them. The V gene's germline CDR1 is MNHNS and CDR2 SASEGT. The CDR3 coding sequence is TGTGCCAGCAGTGAATCGGCCCACCCCTCCTACGAGCAGTACTTC. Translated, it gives CASSESAHPSYEQYF.

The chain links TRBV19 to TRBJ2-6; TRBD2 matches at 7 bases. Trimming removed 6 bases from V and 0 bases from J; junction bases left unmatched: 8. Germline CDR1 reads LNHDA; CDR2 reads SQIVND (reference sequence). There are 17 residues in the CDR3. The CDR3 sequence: CASRTPRGNSGANVLTF. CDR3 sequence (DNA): TGTGCCAGTAGGACCCCGCGGGGGAACTCTGGGGCCAACGTCCTGACTTTC.

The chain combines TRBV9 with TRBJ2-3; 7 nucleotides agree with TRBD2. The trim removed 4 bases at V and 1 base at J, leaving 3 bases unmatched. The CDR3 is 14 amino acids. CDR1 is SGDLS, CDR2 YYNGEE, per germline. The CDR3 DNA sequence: TGTGCCAGCAGCAGAGCGGGACGCACAGATACGCAGTATTTT. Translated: CASSRAGRTDTQYF.